Detailed here is one T cell receptor (beta chain). The data belong to a study of blood T cell repertoires in COVID-19. Cohort placement rested on clinical history that participants reported themselves. There are 16 residues in the CDR3. The germline V and J ends were trimmed by 3 bases and 0 bases, with 12 bases remaining between them. Per germline, CDR1 KGHSH and CDR2 LQKENI. The table came from immunoSEQ multiplex PCR; TCRdb's copy has only in-frame clones and leaves some out. The sample has 340,000 or so clones; 65% to 90% are singletons. Sequencing input: PBMCs or T cells enriched from blood (not recorded which). This chain links TRBV18 with TRBJ1-3; no clear D gene. This clonotype was sampled from a woman in her thirties or forties with acute COVID-19. The CDR3 is CASSPIPGASGNTIYF. The CDR3 DNA follows: TGTGCCAGCTCACCCATCCCAGGCGCCTCTGGAAACACCATATATTTT.